This T cell receptor beta chain was identified in a study of cytotoxic CD8 clonotypes in ibrutinib-treated CLL. Germline loops: CDR1 MNHEY, CDR2 SVGAGI. V lost 1 base and J 7 bases, leaving 11 bases between the germline ends. The CDR3 extends over 14 amino acids. Study-level points and caveats: Timing of sampling differed between sustained-remission and progressing patients. Public clonotypes were rare and shrank or held steady on treatment. Clonality went higher at ibrutinib response and then dropped back toward baseline at progression.

Concerning this clone: Its target is not known.

Researchers set a sequencing depth target of 1 in 200,000 to 1 in 1 million T cells. Assay: immunoSEQ multiplex PCR; the TCRdb copy retains only in-frame clones and omits some. The table records some 150,000 clones, about 80% of them present only once. Sequenced material: PBMCs, taken after 12 months of ibrutinib treatment. This clonotype originated in a human donor with chronic lymphocytic leukemia. This chain uses TRBV6-5 with TRBJ1-5, with D hard to call. CDR3 protein: CASSYLGGGQPQHF. For the CDR3, the DNA is TGTGCCAGCAGTTACTTGGGCGGTGGGCAGCCCCAGCATTTT.